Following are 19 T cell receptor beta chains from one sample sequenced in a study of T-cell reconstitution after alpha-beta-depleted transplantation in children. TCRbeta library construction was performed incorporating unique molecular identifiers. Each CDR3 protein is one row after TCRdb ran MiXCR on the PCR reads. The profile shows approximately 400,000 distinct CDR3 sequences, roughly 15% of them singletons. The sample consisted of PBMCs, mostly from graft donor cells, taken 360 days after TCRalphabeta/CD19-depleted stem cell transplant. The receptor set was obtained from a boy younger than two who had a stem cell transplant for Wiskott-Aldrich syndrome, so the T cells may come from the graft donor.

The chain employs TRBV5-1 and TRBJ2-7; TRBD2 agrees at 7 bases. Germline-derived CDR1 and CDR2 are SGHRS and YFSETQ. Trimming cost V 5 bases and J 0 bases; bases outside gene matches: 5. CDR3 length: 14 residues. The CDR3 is CASRKLAVSYEQYF. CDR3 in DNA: TGCGCCAGCAGAAAGCTAGCGGTCTCCTACGAGCAGTACTTC.

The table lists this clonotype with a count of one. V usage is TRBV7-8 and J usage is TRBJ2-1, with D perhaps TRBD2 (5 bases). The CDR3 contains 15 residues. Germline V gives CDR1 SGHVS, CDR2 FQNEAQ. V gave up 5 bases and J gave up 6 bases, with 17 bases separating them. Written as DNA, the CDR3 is TGTGCCAGCAGCCCCCAGCGGTTTTTCCCCAATGAGCAGTTCTTC. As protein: CASSPQRFFPNEQFF.

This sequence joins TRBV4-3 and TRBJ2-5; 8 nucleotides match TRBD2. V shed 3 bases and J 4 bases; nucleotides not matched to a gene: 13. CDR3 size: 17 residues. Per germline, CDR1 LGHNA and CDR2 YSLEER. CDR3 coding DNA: TGCGCCAGCAGCCAGGGGACCGGGACTAGGGTCCCAGAGACCCAGTACTTC. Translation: CASSQGTGTRVPETQYF.

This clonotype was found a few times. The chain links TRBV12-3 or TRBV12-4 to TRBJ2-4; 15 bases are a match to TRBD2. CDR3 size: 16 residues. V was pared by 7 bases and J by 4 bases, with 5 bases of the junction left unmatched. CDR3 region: CASTSGTSGRKNIQYF. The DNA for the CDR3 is TGTGCCAGCACCTCCGGGACTAGCGGGAGGAAAAACATTCAGTACTTC.

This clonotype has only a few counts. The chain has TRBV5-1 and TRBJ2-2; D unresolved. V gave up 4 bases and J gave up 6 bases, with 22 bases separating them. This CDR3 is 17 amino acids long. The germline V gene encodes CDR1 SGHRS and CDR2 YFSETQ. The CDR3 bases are TGCGCCAGCAGCGTGGTCCCCCTGGGCCTTTACTCCGGGGAGCTGTTTTTT. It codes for CASSVVPLGLYSGELFF.

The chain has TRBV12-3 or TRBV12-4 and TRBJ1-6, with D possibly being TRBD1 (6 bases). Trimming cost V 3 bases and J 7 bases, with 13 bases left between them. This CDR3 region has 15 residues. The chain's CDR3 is CASSLTTGLNSPLHF. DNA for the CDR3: TGTGCCAGCAGTTTGACTACAGGGTTGAATTCACCCCTCCACTTT.

CDR3 residues: CASSQTGYEQFF. The CDR3 coding sequence is TGTGCCAGCAGTCAAACGGGTTATGAGCAGTTCTTC. The V gene is TRBV7-2, the J gene TRBJ2-1; no firm D call. This CDR3 has 12 residues. CDR1 is SGHTA and CDR2 is FQGNSA in the germline V gene. The V end was cut by 6 bases, the J end by 8 bases, with 11 bases between. The full variable domain, with the rest looked up from reference TRBV7-2 and TRBJ2-1, is GAGVSQSPSNKVTEKGKDVELRCDPISGHTALYWYRQSLGQGLEFLIYFQGNSAPDKSGLPSDRFSAERTGGSVSTLTIQRTQQEDSAVYLCASSQTGYEQFFGPGTRLTVL.

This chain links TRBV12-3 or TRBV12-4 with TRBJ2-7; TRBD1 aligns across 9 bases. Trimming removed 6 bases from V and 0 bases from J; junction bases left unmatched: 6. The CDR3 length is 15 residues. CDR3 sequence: CASSRGQGRSYEQYF. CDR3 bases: TGTGCCAGCAGCCGGGGACAGGGCCGCTCCTACGAGCAGTACTTC.

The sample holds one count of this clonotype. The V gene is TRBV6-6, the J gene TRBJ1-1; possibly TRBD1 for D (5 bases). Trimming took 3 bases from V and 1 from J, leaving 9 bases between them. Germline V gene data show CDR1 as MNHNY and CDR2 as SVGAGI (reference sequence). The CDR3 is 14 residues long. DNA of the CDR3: TGTGCCAGCAGTTATGGGGGTGGGAACACTGAAGCTTTCTTT. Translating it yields CASSYGGGNTEAFF.

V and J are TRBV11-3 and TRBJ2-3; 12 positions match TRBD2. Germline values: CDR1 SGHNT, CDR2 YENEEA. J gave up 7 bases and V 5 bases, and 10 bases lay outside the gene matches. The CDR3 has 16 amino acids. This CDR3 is CASSPRTSGTRNTQYF. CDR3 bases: TGTGCCAGCAGCCCTAGGACTAGCGGGACTCGAAATACGCAGTATTTT.

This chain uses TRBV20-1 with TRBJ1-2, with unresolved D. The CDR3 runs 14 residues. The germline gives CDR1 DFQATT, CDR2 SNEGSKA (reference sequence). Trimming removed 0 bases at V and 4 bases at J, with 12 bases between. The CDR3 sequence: CSARDRRVSYGYTF. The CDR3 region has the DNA TGCAGTGCTAGAGACCGACGAGTCTCCTATGGCTACACCTTC.

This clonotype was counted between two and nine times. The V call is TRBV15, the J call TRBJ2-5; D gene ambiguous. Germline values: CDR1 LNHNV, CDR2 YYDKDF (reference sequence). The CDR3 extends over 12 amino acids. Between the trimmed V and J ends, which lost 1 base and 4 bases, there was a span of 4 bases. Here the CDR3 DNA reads TGTGCCACCAGCAGAGTCGGAGAGACCCAGTACTTC. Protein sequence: CATSRVGETQYF.

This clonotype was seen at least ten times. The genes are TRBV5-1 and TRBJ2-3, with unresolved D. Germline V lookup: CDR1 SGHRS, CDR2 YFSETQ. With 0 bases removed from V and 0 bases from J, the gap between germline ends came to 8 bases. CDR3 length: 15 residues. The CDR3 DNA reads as TGCGCCAGCAGCTTGGCCTCCTCTAGCACAGATACGCAGTATTTT. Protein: CASSLASSSTDTQYF.

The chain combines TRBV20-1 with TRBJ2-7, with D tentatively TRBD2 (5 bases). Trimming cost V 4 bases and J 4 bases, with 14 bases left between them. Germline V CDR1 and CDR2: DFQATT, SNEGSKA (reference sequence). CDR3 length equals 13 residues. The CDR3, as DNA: TGCAGTGCTACCCCGCCCCCGGGGTACGAGCAGTACTTC. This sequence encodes CSATPPPGYEQYF.

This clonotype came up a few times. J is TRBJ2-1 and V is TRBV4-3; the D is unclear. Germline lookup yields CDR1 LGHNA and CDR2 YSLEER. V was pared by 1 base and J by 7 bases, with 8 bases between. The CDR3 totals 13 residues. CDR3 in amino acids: CASSQGVQNEQFF. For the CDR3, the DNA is TGCGCCAGCAGCCAAGGAGTTCAAAATGAGCAGTTCTTC.

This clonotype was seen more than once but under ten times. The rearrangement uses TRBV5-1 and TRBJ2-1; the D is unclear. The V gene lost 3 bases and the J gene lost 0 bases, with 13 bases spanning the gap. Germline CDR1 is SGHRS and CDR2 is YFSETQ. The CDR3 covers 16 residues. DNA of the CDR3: TGCGCCAGCAGCTCCCTGACCCTGAGCTCCTACAATGAGCAGTTCTTC. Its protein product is CASSSLTLSSYNEQFF.

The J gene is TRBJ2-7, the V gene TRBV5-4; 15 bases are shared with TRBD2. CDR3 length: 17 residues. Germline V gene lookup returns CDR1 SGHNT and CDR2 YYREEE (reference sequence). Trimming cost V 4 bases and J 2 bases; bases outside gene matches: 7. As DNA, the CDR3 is TGTGCCAGCAGCGTGGGACTAGCGGGAGGTTTTGCCTACGAGCAGTACTTC. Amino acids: CASSVGLAGGFAYEQYF.

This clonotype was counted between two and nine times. The CDR3 region is CASSRHRGKGNTGELFF. The CDR3 nucleotides are TGTGCCAGCAGCCGTCATCGGGGGAAGGGGAACACCGGGGAGCTGTTTTTT. The V gene is TRBV5-4, the J gene TRBJ2-2, with D possibly matching TRBD2 (6 bases). The V end lost 4 bases, the J end lost 1 base, and 17 bases lay between the germline ends. The CDR3 loop spans 17 amino acids. Germline assignment: CDR1 SGHNT and CDR2 YYREEE (reference sequence).

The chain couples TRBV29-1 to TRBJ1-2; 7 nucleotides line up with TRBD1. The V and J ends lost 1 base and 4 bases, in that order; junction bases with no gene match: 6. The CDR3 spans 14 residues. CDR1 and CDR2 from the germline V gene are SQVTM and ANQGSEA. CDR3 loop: CSVEGRDSLYGYTF. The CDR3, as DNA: TGCAGCGTTGAAGGACGGGACAGTCTCTATGGCTACACCTTC.